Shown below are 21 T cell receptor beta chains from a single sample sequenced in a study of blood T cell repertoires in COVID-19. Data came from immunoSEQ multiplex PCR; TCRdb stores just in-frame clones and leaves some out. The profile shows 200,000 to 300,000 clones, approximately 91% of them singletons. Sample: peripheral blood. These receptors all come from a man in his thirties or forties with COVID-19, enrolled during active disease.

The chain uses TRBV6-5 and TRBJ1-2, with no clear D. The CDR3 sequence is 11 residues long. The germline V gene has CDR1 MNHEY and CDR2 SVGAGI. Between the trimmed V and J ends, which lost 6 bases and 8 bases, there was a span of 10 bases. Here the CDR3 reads CASRTGYGYTF. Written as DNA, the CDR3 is TGTGCCAGCAGAACGGGATACGGCTACACCTTC.

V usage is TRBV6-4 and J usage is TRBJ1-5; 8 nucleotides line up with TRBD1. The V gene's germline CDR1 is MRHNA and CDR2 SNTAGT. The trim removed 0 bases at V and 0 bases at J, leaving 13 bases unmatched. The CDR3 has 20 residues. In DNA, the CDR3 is TGTGCCAGCAGTGACTCGCGCCCGGGACAGGATTTTTATAGCAATCAGCCCCAGCATTTT. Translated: CASSDSRPGQDFYSNQPQHF.

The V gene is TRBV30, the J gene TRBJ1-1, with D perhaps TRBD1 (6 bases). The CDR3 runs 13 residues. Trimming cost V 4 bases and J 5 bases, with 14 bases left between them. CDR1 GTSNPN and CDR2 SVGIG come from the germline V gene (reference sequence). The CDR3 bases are TGTGCCTGGACTACAGGGATAAGAACTGAAGCTTTCTTT. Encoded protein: CAWTTGIRTEAFF.

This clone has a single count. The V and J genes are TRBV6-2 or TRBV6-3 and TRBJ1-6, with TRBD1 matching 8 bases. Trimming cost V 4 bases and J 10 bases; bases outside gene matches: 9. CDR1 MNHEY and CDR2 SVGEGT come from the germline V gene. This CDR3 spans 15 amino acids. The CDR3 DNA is TGTGCCAGCAGTTCCAGGACAGGGAGGGACTCACCCCTCCACTTT. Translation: CASSSRTGRDSPLHF.

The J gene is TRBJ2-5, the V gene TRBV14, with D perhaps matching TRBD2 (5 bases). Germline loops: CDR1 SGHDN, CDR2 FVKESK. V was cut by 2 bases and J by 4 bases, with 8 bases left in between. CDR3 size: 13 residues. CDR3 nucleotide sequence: TGTGCCAGCAGCCAACTAGCAGCAGAGACCCAGTACTTC. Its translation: CASSQLAAETQYF.

In DNA form, the CDR3 reads TGCGCCAGCAGCCCCGGGACAGGTATTAATGAAAAACTGTTTTTT. Residues: CASSPGTGINEKLFF. The chain is built from TRBV5-1 and TRBJ1-4, with 8 bases matching TRBD1. The germline gives CDR1 SGHRS, CDR2 YFSETQ. The trim removed 4 bases at V and 4 bases at J, leaving 6 bases unmatched. The CDR3 has 15 amino acids.

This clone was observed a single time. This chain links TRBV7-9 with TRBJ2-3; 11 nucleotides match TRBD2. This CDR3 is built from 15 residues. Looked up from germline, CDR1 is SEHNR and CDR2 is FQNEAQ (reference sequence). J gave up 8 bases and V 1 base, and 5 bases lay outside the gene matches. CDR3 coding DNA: TGTGCCAGCAGCTTAGGACTAGCGGGGATGACTACGCAGTATTTT. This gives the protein CASSLGLAGMTTQYF.

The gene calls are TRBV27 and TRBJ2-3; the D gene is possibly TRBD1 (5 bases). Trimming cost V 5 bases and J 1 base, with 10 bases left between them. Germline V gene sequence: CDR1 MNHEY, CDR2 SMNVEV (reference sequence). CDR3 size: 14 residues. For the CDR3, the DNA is TGTGCCAGCAGTCACAGGAGACGCACAGATACGCAGTATTTT. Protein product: CASSHRRRTDTQYF.

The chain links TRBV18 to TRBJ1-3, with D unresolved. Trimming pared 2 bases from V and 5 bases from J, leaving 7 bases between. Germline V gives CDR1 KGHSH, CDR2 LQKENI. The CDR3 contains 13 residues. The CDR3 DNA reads TGTGCCAGCTCACCAGGAGACCGAAACACCATATATTTT. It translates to CASSPGDRNTIYF.

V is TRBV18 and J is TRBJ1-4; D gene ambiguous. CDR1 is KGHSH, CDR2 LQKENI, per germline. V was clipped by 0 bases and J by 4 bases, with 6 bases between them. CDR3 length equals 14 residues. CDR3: CASSPPSDNEKLFF. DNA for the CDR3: TGTGCCAGCTCACCACCCTCAGATAATGAAAAACTGTTTTTT.

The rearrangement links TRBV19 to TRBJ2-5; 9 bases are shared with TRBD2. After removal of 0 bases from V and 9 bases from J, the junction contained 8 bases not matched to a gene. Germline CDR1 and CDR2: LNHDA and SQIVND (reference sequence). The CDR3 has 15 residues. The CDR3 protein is CASSIDWTSVSAQYF. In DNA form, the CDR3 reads TGTGCCAGTAGTATAGATTGGACTAGCGTGTCGGCCCAGTACTTC.

CDR3 nucleotide sequence: TGTGCCAGCAGCTTGGATTCCGACAATGAGCAGTTCTTC. Its protein product is CASSLDSDNEQFF. V is TRBV5-4 and J is TRBJ2-1; unclear D gene. The CDR3 covers 13 residues. Germline values: CDR1 SGHNT, CDR2 YYREEE (reference sequence). V lost 0 bases and J 5 bases, leaving 6 bases between the germline ends.

CDR3 loop: CASSLGENEQFF. The CDR3 DNA reads TGTGCCAGCAGCTTGGGAGAAAATGAGCAGTTCTTC. The chain joins TRBV5-4 to TRBJ2-1; D unclear. The CDR3 is made up of 12 amino acids. The germline V gene has CDR1 SGHNT and CDR2 YYREEE (reference sequence). The V and J ends lost 0 bases and 7 bases respectively, with 5 bases between them.

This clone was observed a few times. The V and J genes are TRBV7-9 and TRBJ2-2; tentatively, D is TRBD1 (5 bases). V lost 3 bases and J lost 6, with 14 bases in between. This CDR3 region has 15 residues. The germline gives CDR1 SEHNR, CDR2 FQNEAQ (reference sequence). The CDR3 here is CASSFSTGPAGELFF. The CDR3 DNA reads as TGTGCCAGCAGCTTCTCAACAGGTCCGGCCGGGGAGCTGTTTTTT.

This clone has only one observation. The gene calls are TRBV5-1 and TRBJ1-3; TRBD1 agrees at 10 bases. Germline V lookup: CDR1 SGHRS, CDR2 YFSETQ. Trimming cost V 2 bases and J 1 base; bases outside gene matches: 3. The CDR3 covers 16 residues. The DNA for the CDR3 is TGCGCCAGCAGCTTCGGGACAGGGGCGTCTGGAAACACCATATATTTT. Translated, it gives CASSFGTGASGNTIYF.

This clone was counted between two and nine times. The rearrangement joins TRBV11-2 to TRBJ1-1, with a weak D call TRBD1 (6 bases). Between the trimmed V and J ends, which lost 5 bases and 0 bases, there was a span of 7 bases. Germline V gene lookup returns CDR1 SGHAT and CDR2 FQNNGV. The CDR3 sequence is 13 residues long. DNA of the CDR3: TGTGCCAGCAGCCGGACAGTGAACACTGAAGCTTTCTTT. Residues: CASSRTVNTEAFF. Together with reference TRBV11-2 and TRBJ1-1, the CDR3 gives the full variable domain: EAGVAQSPRYKIIEKRQSVAFWCNPISGHATLYWYQQILGQGPKLLIQFQNNGVVDDSQLPKDRFSAERLKGVDSTLKIQPAKLEDSAVYLCASSRTVNTEAFFGQGTRLTVV.

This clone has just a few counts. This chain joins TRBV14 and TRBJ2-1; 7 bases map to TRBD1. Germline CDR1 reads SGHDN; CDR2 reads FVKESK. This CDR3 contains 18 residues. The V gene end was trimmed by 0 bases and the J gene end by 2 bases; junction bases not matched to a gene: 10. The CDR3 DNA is TGTGCCAGCAGCCAAGAGGGGGATTGGACAGGTACCTACAATGAGCAGTTCTTC. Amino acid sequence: CASSQEGDWTGTYNEQFF.

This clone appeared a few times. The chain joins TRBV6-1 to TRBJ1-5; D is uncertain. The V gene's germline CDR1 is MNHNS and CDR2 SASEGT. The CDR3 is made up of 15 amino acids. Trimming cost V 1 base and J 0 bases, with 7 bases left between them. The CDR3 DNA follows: TGTGCCAGCAGTGAAGGGCCTTATAGCAATCAGCCCCAGCATTTT. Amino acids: CASSEGPYSNQPQHF.

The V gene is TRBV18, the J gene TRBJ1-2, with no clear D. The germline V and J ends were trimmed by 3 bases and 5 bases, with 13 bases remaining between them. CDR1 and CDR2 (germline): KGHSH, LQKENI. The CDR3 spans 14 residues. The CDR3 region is CASSPARKEYGYTF. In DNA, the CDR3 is TGTGCCAGCTCACCTGCGAGAAAGGAGTATGGCTACACCTTC.

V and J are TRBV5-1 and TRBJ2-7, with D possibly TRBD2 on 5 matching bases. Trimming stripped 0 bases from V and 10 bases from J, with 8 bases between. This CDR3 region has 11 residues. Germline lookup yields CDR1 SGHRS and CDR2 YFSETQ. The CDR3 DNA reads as TGCGCCAGCAGCTTGGCCGGGGAACAGTACTTC. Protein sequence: CASSLAGEQYF. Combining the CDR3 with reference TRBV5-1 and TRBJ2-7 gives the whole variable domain KAGVTQTPRYLIKTRGQQVTLSCSPISGHRSVSWYQQTPGQGLQFLFEYFSETQRNKGNFPGRFSGRQFSNSRSEMNVSTLELGDSALYLCASSLAGEQYFGPGTRLTVT.

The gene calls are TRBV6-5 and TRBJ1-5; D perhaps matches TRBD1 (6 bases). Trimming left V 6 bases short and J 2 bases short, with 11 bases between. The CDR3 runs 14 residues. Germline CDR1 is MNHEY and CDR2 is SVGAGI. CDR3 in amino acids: CASRQGHGNQPQHF. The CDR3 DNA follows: TGTGCCAGCAGGCAGGGGCACGGCAATCAGCCCCAGCATTTT.